This T cell receptor beta chain was sequenced during a study of blood T cell repertoires in COVID-19. Overall study context: COVID-19 samples from acute and convalescent phases originated in the United States, Italy and Spain.

The germline gives CDR1 SSHAT, CDR2 FNYEAQ (reference sequence). The CDR3 loop spans 13 amino acids. V was pared by 2 bases and J by 10 bases, with 7 bases of the junction left unmatched. Clones were sequenced by immunoSEQ multiplex PCR, and TCRdb holds only the in-frame ones, with some missing. The top ten hold 1.4% to 1.5% of the sample, which has 390,000 or so clones, roughly 85% seen once. The sequence derives from a woman in her 30s with active or convalescent COVID-19. V usage is TRBV7-7 and J usage is TRBJ1-1; TRBD1 agrees at 7 bases. The sequenced sample was peripheral blood. Here the CDR3 DNA reads TGTGCCAGCAGCTTACGACAGGGTGAACCAGCTTTCTTT. Translated: CASSLRQGEPAFF.